These 11 T cell receptor beta chains share one sample of origin, sequenced in a study of identical twins. TCRdb reanalysed the 5' RACE reads using MiXCR and keeps one entry per CDR3 protein. The data hold roughly 700,000 distinct CDR3 sequences, with around 8.3% observed a single time. These data are also associated with another study on yellow fever vaccine responses in identical twins.

Sequencing used PBMCs. The source is a woman younger than 30 in good health.

There are many counts of this clonotype. The genes are TRBV29-1 and TRBJ2-3; possible D gene TRBD2, 5 bases. CDR3 length equals 15 residues. Germline V gene data show CDR1 as SQVTM and CDR2 as ANQGSEA. V lost 0 bases to trimming and J lost 6 bases, with 16 bases between them. CDR3 coding DNA: TGCAGCGTTGAAGATCTAGAGCGGACGGAGGATACGCAGTATTTT. Translating it yields CSVEDLERTEDTQYF.

The table lists this clonotype with a few counts. Mismatch with germline at one junction end may stem from a read error. The V call is TRBV18, the J call TRBJ2-7, with D hard to call. The CDR3 contains 11 residues. CDR1 KGHSH and CDR2 LQKENI come from the germline V gene. The CDR3 loop is CASSSSDNVHF. Written as DNA, the CDR3 is TGTGCCAGCTCATCCTCAGACAATGTGCACTTC.

This clonotype showed up just a few times. J is TRBJ2-1 and V is TRBV20-1; D is unresolved. The CDR3 runs 14 residues. Germline lookup yields CDR1 DFQATT and CDR2 SNEGSKA (reference sequence). The V gene lost 3 bases and the J gene lost 0 bases, with 9 bases spanning the gap. For the CDR3, the DNA is TGCAGTGCTAGTTCAACCTTCTCCTACAATGAGCAGTTCTTC. Residues: CSASSTFSYNEQFF.

The chain employs TRBV6-5 and TRBJ1-1; 8 bases match TRBD1. Germline CDR1 MNHEY, CDR2 SVGAGI. CDR3 length: 14 amino acids. After removal of 4 bases from V and 2 bases from J, the junction contained 3 bases not matched to a gene. CDR3 loop: CASSWTGRNTEAFF. CDR3 in DNA: TGTGCCAGCAGTTGGACAGGGAGAAACACTGAAGCTTTCTTT.

There are many counts of this clonotype. The rearrangement links TRBV7-9 to TRBJ2-3; D not certain. This CDR3 is 13 amino acids long. The ends were cut back, 1 base at V and 4 bases at J, with 6 bases in the middle. CDR1 and CDR2 (germline): SEHNR, FQNEAQ (reference sequence). CDR3 protein: CASSLEESDTQYF. CDR3 DNA: TGTGCCAGCAGCTTAGAAGAATCAGATACGCAGTATTTT.

This chain links TRBV28 with TRBJ1-3; D is ambiguous. The V end lost 7 bases, the J end lost 4 bases, and 14 bases lay between the germline ends. The germline V gene has CDR1 MDHEN and CDR2 SYDVKM. The CDR3 is made up of 14 amino acids. The CDR3 reads CASNRGSRGNTIYF. The CDR3 DNA reads TGTGCCAGCAACCGGGGATCTCGGGGAAACACCATATATTTT. Looking up the rest from reference TRBV28 and TRBJ1-3 gives the full variable domain: DVKVTQSSRYLVKRTGEKVFLECVQDMDHENMFWYRQDPGLGLRLIYFSYDVKMKEKGDIPEGYSVSREKKERFSLILESASTNQTSMYLCASNRGSRGNTIYFGEGSWLTVV.

This clonotype showed up many times. The chain links TRBV28 to TRBJ2-5; 7 bases are shared with TRBD2. Unmatched junction bases numbered 2, after V lost 3 bases and J lost 10 bases. CDR3 size: 11 residues. Germline CDR1 is MDHEN and CDR2 is SYDVKM. The CDR3 protein is CASSLGGVQYF. In DNA form, the CDR3 reads TGTGCCAGCAGTTTGGGAGGGGTCCAGTACTTC.

This clonotype was detected a few times. The V gene is TRBV7-8, the J gene TRBJ2-4, with a possible D match to TRBD2 (6 bases). The germline V gene encodes CDR1 SGHVS and CDR2 FQNEAQ. V was trimmed by 5 bases and J by 7 bases, leaving 9 bases between them. The CDR3 consists of 12 residues. In DNA form, the CDR3 reads TGTGCCAGCAGCGAGGGACTGAACATTCAGTACTTC. It codes for CASSEGLNIQYF. The full variable domain, in which reference TRBV7-8 and TRBJ2-4 provide the parts outside the CDR3, is GAGVSQSPRYKVAKRGQDVALRCDPISGHVSLFWYQQALGQGPEFLTYFQNEAQLDKSGLPSDRFFAERPEGSVSTLKIQRTQQEDSAVYLCASSEGLNIQYFGAGTRLSVL.

This clonotype occurred many times. The V gene is TRBV4-1, the J gene TRBJ1-1; 7 bases are shared with TRBD1. The length of the CDR3 is 16 residues. After removal of 3 bases from V and 0 bases from J, the junction contained 7 bases not matched to a gene. Germline CDR1 is MGHRA and CDR2 is YSYEKL. CDR3 nucleotide sequence: TGCGCCAGCAGCCATACACCGGGACAGATGAACACTGAAGCTTTCTTT. Its protein is CASSHTPGQMNTEAFF.

V and J are TRBV29-1 and TRBJ2-5; maybe TRBD1 (6 bases). The CDR3 spans 13 residues. In germline, CDR1 is SQVTM, CDR2 ANQGSEA. V was clipped by 6 bases and J by 1 base, with 12 bases between them. The CDR3 nucleotides read TGCAGCGTCCGGGACACACCCCAAGAGACCCAGTACTTC. It is translated as CSVRDTPQETQYF.

This clonotype was seen at least ten times. This chain connects TRBV12-3 or TRBV12-4 to TRBJ1-1, with D perhaps TRBD1 (5 bases). The CDR3 loop spans 14 amino acids. Trimming pared 2 bases from V and 3 bases from J, leaving 10 bases between. CDR3 loop: CASSLRGADTEAFF. The DNA of the CDR3 is TGTGCCAGCAGTTTAAGGGGTGCGGACACTGAAGCTTTCTTT.